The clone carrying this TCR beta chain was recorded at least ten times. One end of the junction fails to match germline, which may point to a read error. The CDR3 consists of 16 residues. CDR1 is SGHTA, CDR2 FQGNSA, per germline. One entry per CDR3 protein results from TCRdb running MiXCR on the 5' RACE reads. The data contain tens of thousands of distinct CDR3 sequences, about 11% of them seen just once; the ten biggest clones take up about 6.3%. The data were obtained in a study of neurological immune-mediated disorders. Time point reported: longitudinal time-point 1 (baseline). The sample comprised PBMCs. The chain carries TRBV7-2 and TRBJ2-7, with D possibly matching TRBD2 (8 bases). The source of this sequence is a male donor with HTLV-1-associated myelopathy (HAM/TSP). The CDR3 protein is CATSRGGGGLLYEQYF. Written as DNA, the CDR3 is TGTGCCACCAGCAGGGGGGGCGGGGGGCTTCTCTACGAGCAGTACTTC.